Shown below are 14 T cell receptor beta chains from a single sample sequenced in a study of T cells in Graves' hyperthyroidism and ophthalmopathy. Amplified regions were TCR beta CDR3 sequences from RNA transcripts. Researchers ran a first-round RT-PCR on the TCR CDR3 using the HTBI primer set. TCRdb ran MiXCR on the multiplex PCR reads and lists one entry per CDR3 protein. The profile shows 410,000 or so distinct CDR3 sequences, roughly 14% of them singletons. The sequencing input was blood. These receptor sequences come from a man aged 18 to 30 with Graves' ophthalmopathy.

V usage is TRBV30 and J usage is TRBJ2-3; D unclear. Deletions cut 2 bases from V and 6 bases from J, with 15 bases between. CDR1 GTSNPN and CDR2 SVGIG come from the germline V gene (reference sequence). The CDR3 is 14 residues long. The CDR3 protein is CAWSPTRYSDTQYF. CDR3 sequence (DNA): TGTGCCTGGAGTCCCACTCGTTACTCGGATACGCAGTATTTT.

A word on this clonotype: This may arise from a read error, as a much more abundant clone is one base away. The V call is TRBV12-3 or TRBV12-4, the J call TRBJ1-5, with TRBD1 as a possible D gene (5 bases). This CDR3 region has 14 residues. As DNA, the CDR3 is TGTGTCAGCAGAGATGAGGGGTCCGGGAAGCCCCAGCATTTT. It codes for CVSRDEGSGKPQHF.

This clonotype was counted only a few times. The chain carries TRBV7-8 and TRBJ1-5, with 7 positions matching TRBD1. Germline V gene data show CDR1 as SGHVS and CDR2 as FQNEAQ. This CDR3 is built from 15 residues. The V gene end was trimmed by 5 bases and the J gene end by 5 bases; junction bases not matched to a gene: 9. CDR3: CASSDRAGVYQPQHF. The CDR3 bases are TGTGCCAGCAGCGACAGGGCGGGAGTTTATCAGCCCCAGCATTTT.

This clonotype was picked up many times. The CDR3 sequence is CASSPARIGTEAFF. The CDR3 DNA reads TGTGCCAGCAGCCCGGCCAGGATAGGCACTGAAGCTTTCTTT. The V call is TRBV3-1, the J call TRBJ1-1; no reliable D call. The CDR3 runs 14 residues. V dropped 4 bases and J dropped 4 bases, with 13 bases sitting between them. The V gene's germline CDR1 is LGHDT and CDR2 YNNKEL (reference sequence).

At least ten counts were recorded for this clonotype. The CDR3: CASSLGPPEQYF. The DNA of the CDR3 is TGTGCCAGCAGCTTAGGTCCCCCCGAGCAGTACTTC. This sequence joins TRBV7-9 and TRBJ2-7; D unclear. Germline CDR1 reads SEHNR; CDR2 reads FQNEAQ (reference sequence). The CDR3 totals 12 residues. V dropped 1 base and J dropped 6 bases, with 7 bases sitting between them.

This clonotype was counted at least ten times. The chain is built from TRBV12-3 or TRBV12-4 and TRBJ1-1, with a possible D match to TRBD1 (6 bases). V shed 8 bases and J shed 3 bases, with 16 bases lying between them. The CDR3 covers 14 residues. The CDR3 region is CASGPDRPYTEAFF. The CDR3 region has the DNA TGTGCCAGCGGCCCGGACAGACCTTACACTGAAGCTTTCTTT.

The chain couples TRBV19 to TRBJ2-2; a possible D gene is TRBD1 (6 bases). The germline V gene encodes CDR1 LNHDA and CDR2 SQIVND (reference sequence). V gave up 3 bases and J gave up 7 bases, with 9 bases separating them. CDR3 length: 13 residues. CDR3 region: CASSIWGLGELFF. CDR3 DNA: TGTGCCAGTAGTATCTGGGGGCTCGGGGAGCTGTTTTTT.

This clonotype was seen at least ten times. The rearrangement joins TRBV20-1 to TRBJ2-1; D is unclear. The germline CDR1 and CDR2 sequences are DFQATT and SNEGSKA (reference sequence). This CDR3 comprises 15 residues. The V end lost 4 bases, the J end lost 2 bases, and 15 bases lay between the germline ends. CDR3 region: CSAKLGRRTYNEQFF. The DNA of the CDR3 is TGCAGTGCTAAACTTGGCAGGAGAACCTACAATGAGCAGTTCTTC.

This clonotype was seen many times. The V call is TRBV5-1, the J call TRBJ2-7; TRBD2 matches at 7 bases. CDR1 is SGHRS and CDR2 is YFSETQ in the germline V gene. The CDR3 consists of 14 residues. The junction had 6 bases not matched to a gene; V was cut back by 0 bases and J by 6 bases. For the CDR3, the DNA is TGCGCCAGCAGCTTGGGGCCCGGGGGGTTCGAGCAGTACTTC. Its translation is CASSLGPGGFEQYF.

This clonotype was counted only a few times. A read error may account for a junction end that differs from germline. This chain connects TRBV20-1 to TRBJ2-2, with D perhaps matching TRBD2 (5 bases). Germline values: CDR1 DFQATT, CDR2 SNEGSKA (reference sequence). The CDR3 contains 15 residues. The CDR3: CSARWYSANTGELLF. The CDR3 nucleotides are TGCAGTGCTAGGTGGTATAGCGCGAACACCGGGGAGCTGCTTTTT.

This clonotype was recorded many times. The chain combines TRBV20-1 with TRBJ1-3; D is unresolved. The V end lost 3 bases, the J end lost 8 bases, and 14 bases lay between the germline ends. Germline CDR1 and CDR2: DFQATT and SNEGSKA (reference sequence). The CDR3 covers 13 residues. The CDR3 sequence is CSASIAASDTIYF. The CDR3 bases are TGCAGTGCTAGCATAGCCGCTAGTGACACCATATATTTT.

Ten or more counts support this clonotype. The CDR3 nucleotides are TGTGCCAGCAGCGGCCAGAGGTGGGGGAGTGGTGAAAAACTGTTTTTT. Its translation: CASSGQRWGSGEKLFF. The chain employs TRBV7-9 and TRBJ1-4, with D perhaps TRBD1 (5 bases). Germline CDR1 reads SEHNR; CDR2 reads FQNEAQ (reference sequence). The CDR3 contains 16 residues. Trimming took off 5 bases at V and 7 bases at J, with 20 bases between the two ends.

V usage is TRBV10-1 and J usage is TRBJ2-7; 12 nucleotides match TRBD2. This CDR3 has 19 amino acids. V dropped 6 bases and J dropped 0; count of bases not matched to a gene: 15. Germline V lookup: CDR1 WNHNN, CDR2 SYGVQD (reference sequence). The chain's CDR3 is CASSQMSGLAGYNSYEQYF. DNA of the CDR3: TGCGCCAGCAGCCAGATGTCGGGACTAGCGGGTTATAACTCCTACGAGCAGTACTTC.

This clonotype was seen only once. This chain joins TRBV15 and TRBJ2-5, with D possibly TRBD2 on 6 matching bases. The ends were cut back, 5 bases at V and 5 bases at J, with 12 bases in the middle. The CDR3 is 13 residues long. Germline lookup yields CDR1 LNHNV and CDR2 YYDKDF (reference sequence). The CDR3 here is CATSLGGPETQYF. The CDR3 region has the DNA TGTGCCACCAGCTTGGGAGGCCCGGAGACCCAGTACTTC.